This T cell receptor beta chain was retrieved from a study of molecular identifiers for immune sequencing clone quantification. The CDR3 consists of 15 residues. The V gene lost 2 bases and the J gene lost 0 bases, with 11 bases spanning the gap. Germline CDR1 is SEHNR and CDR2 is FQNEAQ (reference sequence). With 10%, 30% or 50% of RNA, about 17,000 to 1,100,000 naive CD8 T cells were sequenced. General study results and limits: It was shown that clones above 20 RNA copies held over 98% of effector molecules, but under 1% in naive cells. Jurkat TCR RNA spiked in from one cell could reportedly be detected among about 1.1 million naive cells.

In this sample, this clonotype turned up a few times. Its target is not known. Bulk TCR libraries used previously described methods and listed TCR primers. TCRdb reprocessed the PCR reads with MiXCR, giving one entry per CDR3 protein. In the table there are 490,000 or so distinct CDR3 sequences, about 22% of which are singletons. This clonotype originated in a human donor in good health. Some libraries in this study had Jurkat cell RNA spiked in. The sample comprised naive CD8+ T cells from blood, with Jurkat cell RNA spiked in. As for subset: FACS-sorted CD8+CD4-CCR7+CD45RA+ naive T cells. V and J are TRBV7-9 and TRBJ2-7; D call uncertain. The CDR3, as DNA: TGTGCCAGCAGCTTAAGTGGCAGACTCTCCTACGAGCAGTACTTC. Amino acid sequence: CASSLSGRLSYEQYF.